Below are 29 T cell receptor beta chains sequenced from a single sample in a study of T cell responses to AZD1222 COVID-19 vaccine. Repertoires were generated with immunoSEQ multiplex PCR, while TCRdb's copy carries only in-frame clones and drops some. The data contain under 95,000 clones, roughly nine tenths of them singletons. Sequencing used peripheral blood, obtained 28 days after the second AZD1222 dose. These receptors all stem from an adult who received the AZD1222 COVID-19 vaccine.

The chain joins TRBV7-3 to TRBJ1-2, with D tentatively TRBD1 (6 bases). Germline values: CDR1 SGHTA, CDR2 FQGTGA. The CDR3 totals 13 residues. Trimming left V 3 bases short and J 9 bases short, with 14 bases between. The CDR3, as DNA: TGTGCCAGCAGCTTGGGGCAGGGGTTAAGCTACACCTTC. It encodes CASSLGQGLSYTF.

In its sample, this clone was seen once. The chain links TRBV3-1 (or the pseudogene TRBV3-2) to TRBJ2-2; a weak D match, TRBD1 (6 bases). This CDR3 region has 17 residues. CDR1 is LGHDT and CDR2 is YNNKEL in the germline V gene (reference sequence). Trimming cost V 4 bases and J 6 bases, with 21 bases left between them. The CDR3 protein is CASSRFLGAGVAGELFF. The CDR3 bases are TGTGCCAGCAGCCGCTTCCTTGGAGCAGGGGTTGCCGGGGAGCTGTTTTTT.

The rearrangement links TRBV29-1 to TRBJ1-2; D not certain. Germline CDR1 reads SQVTM; CDR2 reads ANQGSEA. This CDR3 has 15 residues. Trimming left V 0 bases short and J 4 bases short, with 15 bases between. DNA for the CDR3: TGCAGCGTTGAAGATCTGTCGTTGATTCCCTATGGCTACACCTTC. Translation: CSVEDLSLIPYGYTF.

V gene TRBV15 combines with J gene TRBJ2-3; possibly TRBD1 or TRBD2 for D (6 bases each). This CDR3 spans 14 amino acids. Germline loops: CDR1 LNHNV, CDR2 YYDKDF (reference sequence). V lost 6 bases to trimming and J lost 0 bases, with 10 bases between them. The CDR3 loop is CATSVGGSTDTQYF. As DNA, the CDR3 is TGTGCCACCAGTGTCGGGGGCAGCACAGATACGCAGTATTTT.

The chain has TRBV7-6 and TRBJ1-3; the D gene is possibly TRBD1 (6 bases). The germline V gene has CDR1 SGHVS and CDR2 FNYEAQ. This CDR3 comprises 17 residues. Trimming removed 1 base at V and 0 bases at J, with 13 bases between. The CDR3 loop reads CASSLDSGAPSGNTIYF. CDR3 bases: TGTGCCAGCAGCTTAGATTCAGGGGCCCCCTCTGGAAACACCATATATTTT.

This clone has a single count. V is TRBV19 and J is TRBJ1-2; D gene ambiguous. Per germline, CDR1 LNHDA and CDR2 SQIVND (reference sequence). V lost 3 bases and J lost 5, with 10 bases in between. The CDR3 covers 13 residues. The CDR3 protein is CASSIAQRYGYTF. CDR3 nucleotide sequence: TGTGCCAGTAGTATTGCCCAGAGATATGGCTACACCTTC.

The rearrangement links TRBV9 to TRBJ2-7; D may be TRBD1 or TRBD2 (5 bases each). V was cut by 0 bases and J by 4 bases, with 14 bases left in between. The CDR3 is made up of 15 amino acids. CDR1 SGDLS and CDR2 YYNGEE come from the germline V gene. CDR3 in amino acids: CASSVGDGLIYEQYF. The DNA of the CDR3 is TGTGCCAGCAGCGTAGGGGACGGACTGATATACGAGCAGTACTTC.

The chain uses TRBV18 and TRBJ2-3; D possibly corresponds to TRBD1 (5 bases). CDR1 KGHSH and CDR2 LQKENI come from the germline V gene. The CDR3 is 15 amino acids. V lost 0 bases and J 0 bases, leaving 7 bases between the germline ends. The CDR3 spells CASSPPAGSTDTQYF. The CDR3 nucleotides read TGTGCCAGCTCACCACCGGCAGGGAGCACAGATACGCAGTATTTT.

This chain uses TRBV6-5 with TRBJ2-3, with D perhaps matching TRBD1 (5 bases). V shed 1 base and J shed 2 bases, with 7 bases lying between them. This CDR3 is 14 amino acids long. Germline CDR1 MNHEY, CDR2 SVGAGI. The CDR3 bases are TGTGCCAGCAGTTACTGGGGCAACACAGATACGCAGTATTTT. It is translated as CASSYWGNTDTQYF.

V gene TRBV9 combines with J gene TRBJ2-7; 7 positions agree with TRBD2. The J segment lost 4 bases and the V segment lost 2 bases, leaving 9 bases of the junction unmatched. Germline V gives CDR1 SGDLS, CDR2 YYNGEE. CDR3 size: 15 residues. The CDR3 sequence: CASSVGGLLGYEQYF. Here the CDR3 DNA reads TGTGCCAGCAGCGTGGGGGGGTTGCTGGGATACGAGCAGTACTTC.

The chain uses TRBV10-2 and TRBJ1-5; D unclear. Looked up from germline, CDR1 is WSHSY and CDR2 is SAAADI. V gave up 2 bases and J gave up 9 bases, with 8 bases separating them. There are 12 residues in the CDR3. The CDR3 region has the DNA TGCGCCAGCAGTGAGATAGTCGGGCCCCAGCATTTT. Translating gives CASSEIVGPQHF.

This rearrangement joins TRBV5-4 to TRBJ2-3; TRBD2 matches at 8 bases. The CDR3 is 16 amino acids. The junction had 9 bases not matched to a gene; V was cut back by 4 bases and J by 2 bases. Germline CDR1 is SGHNT and CDR2 is YYREEE (reference sequence). The CDR3 nucleotides read TGTGCCAGCAGCCAGGTCCGCGGGGGGACCACAGATACGCAGTATTTT. It translates to CASSQVRGGTTDTQYF.

CDR3 amino acids: CASSLVSGEDGYTF. CDR3 sequence (DNA): TGTGCCAGCAGCTTAGTATCAGGGGAGGATGGCTACACCTTC. The rearrangement links TRBV7-2 to TRBJ1-2; the D gene is possibly TRBD1 (6 bases). Germline V CDR1 and CDR2: SGHTA, FQGNSA. With 1 base removed from V and 6 bases from J, the gap between germline ends came to 12 bases. This CDR3 is 14 amino acids long.

The J gene is TRBJ1-4, the V gene TRBV6-5; tentative D call: TRBD1 (5 bases). Germline values: CDR1 MNHEY, CDR2 SVGAGI. The CDR3 consists of 13 residues. V was clipped by 2 bases and J by 8 bases, with 9 bases between them. CDR3 nucleotide sequence: TGTGCCAGCAGTTACCTGGGGGGGGAAAAACTGTTTTTT. Translated: CASSYLGGEKLFF.

This clone came up once. The genes are TRBV7-6 and TRBJ1-3, with D perhaps TRBD1 (5 bases). V gave up 8 bases and J gave up 8 bases, with 22 bases separating them. CDR3 length equals 15 residues. The germline gives CDR1 SGHVS, CDR2 FNYEAQ. The CDR3: CASARRPGVEDTIYF. The CDR3 region has the DNA TGTGCCAGCGCAAGAAGGCCGGGGGTCGAAGACACCATATATTTT.

V usage is TRBV9 and J usage is TRBJ2-1; 9 nucleotides align to TRBD2. Germline loops: CDR1 SGDLS, CDR2 YYNGEE. The junction had 6 bases not matched to a gene; V was cut back by 2 bases and J by 9 bases. This CDR3 has 14 residues. The CDR3 protein is CASSVAGGLGEQFF. In DNA, the CDR3 is TGTGCCAGCAGCGTCGCGGGGGGGCTCGGTGAGCAGTTCTTC.

The chain has TRBV4-3 and TRBJ1-2; D not resolved. Germline V gene lookup returns CDR1 LGHNA and CDR2 YSLEER. V shed 0 bases and J shed 7 bases, with 15 bases lying between them. The CDR3 loop spans 15 amino acids. This chain's CDR3 is CASSQDRSRVGGYTF. The CDR3 nucleotides read TGCGCCAGCAGCCAAGATCGTTCGAGGGTTGGTGGCTACACCTTC.

The V and J genes are TRBV5-4 and TRBJ1-2; no reliable D call. This CDR3 has 14 amino acids. Between the trimmed V and J ends, which lost 1 base and 2 bases, there was a span of 9 bases. The germline V gene encodes CDR1 SGHNT and CDR2 YYREEE (reference sequence). This CDR3 is CASSLTPANYGYTF. Here the CDR3 DNA reads TGTGCCAGCAGCTTGACCCCAGCAAACTATGGCTACACCTTC.

The chain is built from TRBV9 and TRBJ2-7; the match to TRBD2 covers 9 bases. Germline assignment: CDR1 SGDLS and CDR2 YYNGEE. The CDR3 extends over 15 amino acids. The J segment lost 0 bases and the V segment lost 2 bases, leaving 3 bases of the junction unmatched. CDR3 in amino acids: CASSVSSGGSYEQYF. The CDR3 DNA sequence: TGTGCCAGCAGCGTGAGTAGCGGGGGCTCCTACGAGCAGTACTTC.

V and J are TRBV27 and TRBJ1-5, with 10 bases that match TRBD1. This CDR3 is 15 amino acids long. CDR1 and CDR2 from the germline V gene are MNHEY and SMNVEV (reference sequence). V shed 8 bases, J shed 7 bases, and the junction held 11 bases outside the gene matches. CDR3 DNA: TGTGCCAGCTCCGGGACAGGGGCGAGTAGGCAGCCCCAGCATTTT. As protein: CASSGTGASRQPQHF.

The chain is built from TRBV5-5 and TRBJ2-7; 10 bases line up with TRBD1. J lost 4 bases, V lost 4 bases, and 5 bases had no gene match. The germline V gene has CDR1 SGHKS and CDR2 YYEKEE (reference sequence). The CDR3 has 14 residues. The DNA for the CDR3 is TGTGCCAGCAGCACCCCGGGACAGGGGTACGAGCAGTACTTC. Amino acids: CASSTPGQGYEQYF.

The CDR3 nucleotides read TGTGCCAGCAGCTTAGGACTAGCCTATGTGAATGAGCAGTTCTTC. This codes for CASSLGLAYVNEQFF. This rearrangement joins TRBV7-3 to TRBJ2-1, with 8 bases fitting TRBD2. V shed 2 bases, J shed 7 bases, and the junction held 7 bases outside the gene matches. The CDR3 runs 15 residues. Germline CDR1 is SGHTA and CDR2 is FQGTGA.

The chain combines TRBV7-9 with TRBJ2-7; 8 positions match TRBD2. Trimming removed 5 bases from V and 1 base from J; junction bases left unmatched: 4. The CDR3 extends over 14 amino acids. CDR1 is SEHNR and CDR2 is FQNEAQ in the germline V gene (reference sequence). The CDR3 is CASSSRGGSYEQYF. The CDR3 DNA sequence: TGTGCCAGCAGCAGCCGCGGGGGGTCCTACGAGCAGTACTTC.

A few counts support this clone. V is TRBV5-1 and J is TRBJ2-1; 8 nucleotides agree with TRBD2. The germline V gene encodes CDR1 SGHRS and CDR2 YFSETQ. The CDR3 is made up of 16 amino acids. The V gene end was trimmed by 4 bases and the J gene end by 4 bases; junction bases not matched to a gene: 10. CDR3 protein: CASSAPSGYSYNEQFF. CDR3 nucleotide sequence: TGCGCCAGCAGCGCTCCTAGCGGGTACTCATACAATGAGCAGTTCTTC.

V and J are TRBV19 and TRBJ2-1; the match to TRBD1 covers 9 bases. The CDR3 runs 15 residues. Trimming removed 6 bases from V and 4 bases from J; junction bases left unmatched: 7. Germline V CDR1 and CDR2: LNHDA, SQIVND (reference sequence). The CDR3 bases are TGTGCCAGTAGCACCGGGACAGGGTTTTACAATGAGCAGTTCTTC. This sequence encodes CASSTGTGFYNEQFF.

The rearrangement uses TRBV20-1 and TRBJ1-1; tentatively, D is TRBD1 (5 bases). The germline CDR1 and CDR2 sequences are DFQATT and SNEGSKA (reference sequence). This CDR3 has 12 residues. Trimming shortened V by 3 bases and J by 6 bases, and 11 bases separated the two germline ends. CDR3: CSASSGGAEAFF. CDR3 bases: TGCAGTGCTAGTTCCGGAGGGGCTGAAGCTTTCTTT.

The chain carries TRBV18 and TRBJ1-5; tentatively, D is TRBD1 (6 bases). Germline CDR1 and CDR2: KGHSH and LQKENI. The CDR3 is 15 residues long. Trimming removed 3 bases from V and 3 bases from J, with 12 bases in between. CDR3 in DNA: TGTGCCAGCTCACCGGACAGTTTGGACAATCAGCCCCAGCATTTT. It is translated as CASSPDSLDNQPQHF.

This chain uses TRBV2 with TRBJ2-5; D not certain. CDR1 is SNHLY, CDR2 FYNNEI, per germline. CDR3 length: 13 residues. V lost 10 bases and J lost 1, with 13 bases in between. The CDR3 sequence: CATADGTQETQYF. The DNA for the CDR3 is TGTGCCACCGCCGACGGTACCCAAGAGACCCAGTACTTC. Based on the CDR3 plus reference TRBV2 and TRBJ2-5, the full variable domain is EPEVTQTPSHQVTQMGQEVILRCVPISNHLYFYWYRQILGQKVEFLVSFYNNEISEKSEIFDDQFSVERPDGSNFTLKIRSTKLEDSAMYFCATADGTQETQYFGPGTRLLVL.

This clone showed up just once. The chain couples TRBV3-1 (or the pseudogene TRBV3-2) to TRBJ1-2; 8 bases line up with TRBD1. CDR1 is LGHDT, CDR2 YNNKEL, per germline (reference sequence). V dropped 0 bases and J dropped 3; count of bases not matched to a gene: 3. This CDR3 spans 15 amino acids. CDR3 amino acids: CASSQDGQGDYGYTF. The CDR3 bases are TGTGCCAGCAGCCAAGACGGACAGGGCGACTATGGCTACACCTTC.